A selection of T cell receptor beta chains follows, all from one sample in a study of shared clonotypes between healthy human individuals. The table came from immunoSEQ multiplex PCR; TCRdb's copy has only in-frame clones and leaves some out. The sample records 2,500,000 or so clones, around 90% being singletons. Sequenced material: naive CD4+ T cells sorted from blood. These receptors all come from a young man in good health. CDR3s include the opening cysteine and the closing phenylalanine or tryptophan. The D gene is left open where the match is weak. For some rows the clone size is stated as once, few or many, or as a class when expanded; others skip it.

D gene: NA; clone size: NA; J gene: TRBJ2-5; V gene: TRBV30; CDR3 DNA: TGTGCCTGGAGTCCAAACAGCCAAGAGACCCAGTACTTC; CDR3 protein: CAWSPNSQETQYF
D gene: TRBD1; clone size: NA; J gene: TRBJ2-7; V gene: TRBV5-4; CDR3 DNA: TGTGCCAGCAGCTCCGCCCGGGACAGGGTAGACGAGCAGTACTTC; CDR3 protein: CASSSARDRVDEQYF
D gene: TRBD1; clone size: once; J gene: TRBJ2-7; V gene: TRBV29-1; CDR3 DNA: TGCAGCGTTGAGACGAGGACAGGGGGCTCCTACGAGCAGTACTTC; CDR3 protein: CSVETRTGGSYEQYF
D gene: TRBD1; clone size: NA; J gene: TRBJ1-2; V gene: TRBV5-1; CDR3 DNA: TGCGCCAGCAGCGAAGCCCCGGGACAGGGCTCCTATGGCTACACCTTC; CDR3 protein: CASSEAPGQGSYGYTF
D gene: NA; clone size: once; J gene: TRBJ1-2; V gene: TRBV7-9; CDR3 DNA: TGTGCCAGCAGCTTAGCGGGGGAACGGGGCTATGGCTACACCTTC; CDR3 protein: CASSLAGERGYGYTF
D gene: TRBD2; clone size: NA; J gene: TRBJ2-7; V gene: TRBV28; CDR3 DNA: TGTGCCAGCATCGGGGGGTCGAAAGCCTACGAGCAGTACTTC; CDR3 protein: CASIGGSKAYEQYF
D gene: NA; clone size: once; J gene: TRBJ1-3; V gene: TRBV15; CDR3 DNA: TGTGCCACCAGCAGAGAAGGGCAGGTCGTCTCAAACACCATATATTTT; CDR3 protein: CATSREGQVVSNTIYF
D gene: TRBD1; clone size: NA; J gene: TRBJ2-7; V gene: TRBV5-1; CDR3 DNA: TGCGCCAGCAGCTATTTGAGGGACAGTACCTACGAGCAGTACTTC; CDR3 protein: CASSYLRDSTYEQYF
D gene: NA; clone size: NA; J gene: TRBJ2-5; V gene: TRBV25-1; CDR3 DNA: TGTGCCAGCAGTGAGGGAGAGACCCAGTACTTC; CDR3 protein: CASSEGETQYF
D gene: TRBD2; clone size: NA; J gene: TRBJ2-6; V gene: TRBV2; CDR3 DNA: TGTGCCAGCAGTGACCCCAGCGGGGGGGCGCGGGGGGCCAACGTCCTGACTTTC; CDR3 protein: CASSDPSGGARGANVLTF
D gene: TRBD1; clone size: NA; J gene: TRBJ2-7; V gene: TRBV5-4; CDR3 DNA: TGTGCCACCCACCGGGACAGGGATCGTTCCTCCTACGAGCAGTACTTC; CDR3 protein: CATHRDRDRSSYEQYF
D gene: NA; clone size: NA; J gene: TRBJ2-3; V gene: TRBV5-8; CDR3 DNA: TGTGCCAGCAGCTTGGCGGTACTAACCGAGGATACGCAGTATTTT; CDR3 protein: CASSLAVLTEDTQYF
D gene: NA; clone size: NA; J gene: TRBJ2-1; V gene: TRBV5-6; CDR3 DNA: TGTGCCAGCAGCTGGGGAGGTGAGCAGTTCTTC; CDR3 protein: CASSWGGEQFF
D gene: TRBD2; clone size: NA; J gene: TRBJ2-1; V gene: TRBV10-3; CDR3 DNA: TGTGCCATCAGTGAGTCGGGACTAGCGGGATACAATGAGCAGTTCTTC; CDR3 protein: CAISESGLAGYNEQFF
D gene: TRBD1; clone size: NA; J gene: TRBJ2-5; V gene: TRBV2; CDR3 DNA: TGTGCCAGCAGCAGAGACAGGGCCCAAGAGACCCAGTACTTC; CDR3 protein: CASSRDRAQETQYF
D gene: NA; clone size: NA; J gene: TRBJ2-7; V gene: TRBV29-1; CDR3 DNA: TGCAGCGTTGAAAGGCGAGGGTCAAACTACGAGCAGTACTTC; CDR3 protein: CSVERRGSNYEQYF